This T cell receptor (beta chain) emerged from a study of blood T cells in healthy people across ages. Trimming took 5 bases from V and 1 from J; bases not matched to a gene: 5. Germline V lookup: CDR1 SGHAT, CDR2 FQDESV (reference sequence). This CDR3 has 15 residues. The authors ran a second PCR of about 6 to 11 cycles using a sample-barcoded 5' primer and a J-beta primer mix. TCRdb reprocessed the 5' RACE reads with MiXCR, giving one entry per CDR3 protein. This table has some 940,000 distinct CDR3 sequences, almost 30% appearing once. This clonotype was seen a handful of times. The data were also submitted as part of a second study, on T cells of mothers and their children. This second report adds: Maternal samples each gave over 9.5 million TCR beta CDR3 reads, and child samples roughly 3 million each.

The V and J genes are TRBV11-1 and TRBJ2-5; 9 bases line up with TRBD1. What was sequenced was blood. The receptor was derived from a woman aged 40-49 years in good health. CDR3 DNA: TGTGCCAGCAGCCCGGACAGGGGTCCCCAAGAGACCCAGTACTTC. This translates into CASSPDRGPQETQYF.